The present T cell receptor beta chain was sequenced within a study of OX40 agonist ivuxolimab in advanced cancers. V lost 7 bases to trimming and J lost 7 bases, with 23 bases between them. This CDR3 comprises 15 residues. Germline CDR1 is MNHNY and CDR2 is SVGAGI (reference sequence). Data came from immunoSEQ multiplex PCR; TCRdb stores just in-frame clones and leaves some out. This table holds over 80,000 clones, 75% to 95% found once. The material was CD4+ or CD8+ T cells sorted from blood, obtained in a trial of the OX40 agonist ivuxolimab. The clonotype was recovered from an adult with an advanced solid tumor such as melanoma, head and neck, liver or kidney cancer. The V gene is TRBV6-6, the J gene TRBJ2-7, with D maybe TRBD2 (5 bases). This CDR3 reads CASNPQRGQPEEQYF. The CDR3 region has the DNA TGTGCCAGCAATCCCCAAAGAGGGCAACCGGAGGAGCAGTACTTC.